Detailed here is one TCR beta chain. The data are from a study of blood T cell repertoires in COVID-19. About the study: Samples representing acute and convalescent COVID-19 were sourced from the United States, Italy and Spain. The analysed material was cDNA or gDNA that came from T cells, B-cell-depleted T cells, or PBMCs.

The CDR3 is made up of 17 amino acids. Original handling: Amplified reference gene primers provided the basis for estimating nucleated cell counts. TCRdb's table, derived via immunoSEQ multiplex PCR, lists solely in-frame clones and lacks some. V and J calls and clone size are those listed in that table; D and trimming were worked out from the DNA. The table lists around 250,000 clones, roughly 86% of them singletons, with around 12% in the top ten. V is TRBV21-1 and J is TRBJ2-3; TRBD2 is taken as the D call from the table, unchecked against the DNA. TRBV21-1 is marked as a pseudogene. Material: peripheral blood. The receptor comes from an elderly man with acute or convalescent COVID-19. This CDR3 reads CASSKAGAGNCIHTQYF. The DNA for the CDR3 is TGTGCCAGCAGCAAAGCTGGAGCGGGGAATTGTATACATACGCAGTATTTT.